This T cell receptor (beta chain) derives from a study of blood T cell repertoires in COVID-19. This clone was observed a handful of times. The protocol was immunoSEQ multiplex PCR, while the TCRdb copy is restricted to in-frame clones and leaves out a portion. Altogether 150,000 to 200,000 clones are present, about 88% being singletons, with the ten largest covering roughly 2.9%. Trimming cost V 2 bases and J 3 bases; bases outside gene matches: 5. The CDR3 length is 15 residues. From germline, CDR1 is MDHEN and CDR2 SYDVKM. The rearrangement uses TRBV28 and TRBJ2-7, with 9 bases aligning to TRBD2. Sequencing input: peripheral blood. This TCR was recovered from a woman aged 30 to 39 with active or convalescent COVID-19. DNA for the CDR3: TGTGCCAGCAGTTTAGCAGCGGGAGGCGACTACGAGCAGTACTTC. Encoded protein: CASSLAAGGDYEQYF. Drawing the rest from reference TRBV28 and TRBJ2-7, the complete variable domain is DVKVTQSSRYLVKRTGEKVFLECVQDMDHENMFWYRQDPGLGLRLIYFSYDVKMKEKGDIPEGYSVSREKKERFSLILESASTNQTSMYLCASSLAAGGDYEQYFGPGTRLTVT.